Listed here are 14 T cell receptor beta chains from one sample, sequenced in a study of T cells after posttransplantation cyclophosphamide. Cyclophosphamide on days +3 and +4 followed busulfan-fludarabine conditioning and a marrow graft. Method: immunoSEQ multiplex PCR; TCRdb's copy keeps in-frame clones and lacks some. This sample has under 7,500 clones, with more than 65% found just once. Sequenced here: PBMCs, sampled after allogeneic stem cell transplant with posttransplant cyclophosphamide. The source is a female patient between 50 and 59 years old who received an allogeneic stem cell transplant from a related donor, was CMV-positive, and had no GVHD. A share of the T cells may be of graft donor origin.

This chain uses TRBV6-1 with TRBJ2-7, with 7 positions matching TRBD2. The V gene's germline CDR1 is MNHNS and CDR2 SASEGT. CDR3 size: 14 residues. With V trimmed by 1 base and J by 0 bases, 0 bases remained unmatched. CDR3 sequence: CASSEGGSSYEQYF. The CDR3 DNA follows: TGTGCCAGCAGTGAAGGCGGGAGCTCCTACGAGCAGTACTTC.

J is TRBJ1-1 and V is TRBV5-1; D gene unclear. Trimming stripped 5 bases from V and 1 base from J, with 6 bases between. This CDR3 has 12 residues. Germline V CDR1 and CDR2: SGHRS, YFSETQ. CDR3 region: CASRERNTEAFF. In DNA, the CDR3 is TGCGCCAGCAGAGAGAGGAACACTGAAGCTTTCTTT.

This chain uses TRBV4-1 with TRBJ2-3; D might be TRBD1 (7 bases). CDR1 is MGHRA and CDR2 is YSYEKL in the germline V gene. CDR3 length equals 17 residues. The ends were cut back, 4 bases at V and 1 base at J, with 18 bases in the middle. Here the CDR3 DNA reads TGCGCCAGCAGCCCAAACCGACAGGGACTGGGCACAGATACGCAGTATTTT. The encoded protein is CASSPNRQGLGTDTQYF.

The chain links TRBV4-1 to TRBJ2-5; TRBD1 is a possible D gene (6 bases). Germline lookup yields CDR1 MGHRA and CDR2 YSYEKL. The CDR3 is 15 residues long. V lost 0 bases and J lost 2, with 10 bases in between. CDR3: CASSQDWDIQETQYF. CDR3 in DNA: TGCGCCAGCAGCCAAGATTGGGACATACAAGAGACCCAGTACTTC.

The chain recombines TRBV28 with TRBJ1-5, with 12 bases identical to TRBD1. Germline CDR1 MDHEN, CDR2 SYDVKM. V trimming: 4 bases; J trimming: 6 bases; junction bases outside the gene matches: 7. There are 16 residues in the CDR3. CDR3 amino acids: CASSSRDRGPGQPQHF. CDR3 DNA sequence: TGTGCCAGCAGTTCACGGGACAGGGGGCCGGGTCAGCCCCAGCATTTT. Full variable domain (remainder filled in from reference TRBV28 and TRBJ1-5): DVKVTQSSRYLVKRTGEKVFLECVQDMDHENMFWYRQDPGLGLRLIYFSYDVKMKEKGDIPEGYSVSREKKERFSLILESASTNQTSMYLCASSSRDRGPGQPQHFGDGTRLSIL.

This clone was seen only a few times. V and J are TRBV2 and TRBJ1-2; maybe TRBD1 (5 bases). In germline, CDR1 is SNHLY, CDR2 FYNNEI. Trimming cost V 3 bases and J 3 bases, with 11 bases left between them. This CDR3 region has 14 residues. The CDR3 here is CASSDGGEYYGYTF. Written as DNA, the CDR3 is TGTGCCAGCAGTGACGGGGGAGAATACTATGGCTACACCTTC.

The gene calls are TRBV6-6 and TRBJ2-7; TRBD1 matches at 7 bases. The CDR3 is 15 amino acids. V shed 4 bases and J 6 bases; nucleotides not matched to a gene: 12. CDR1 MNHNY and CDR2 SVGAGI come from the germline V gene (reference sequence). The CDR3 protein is CASSSPPRTGGEQYF. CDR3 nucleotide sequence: TGTGCCAGCAGTTCACCACCCCGGACAGGAGGCGAGCAGTACTTC.

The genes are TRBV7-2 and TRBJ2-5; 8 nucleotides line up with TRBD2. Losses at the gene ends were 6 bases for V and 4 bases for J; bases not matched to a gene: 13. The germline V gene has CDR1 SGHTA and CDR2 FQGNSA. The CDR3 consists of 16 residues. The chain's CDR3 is CASSPGGALLGETQYF. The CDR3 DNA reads TGTGCCAGCAGTCCCGGGGGGGCCTTATTGGGAGAGACCCAGTACTTC.

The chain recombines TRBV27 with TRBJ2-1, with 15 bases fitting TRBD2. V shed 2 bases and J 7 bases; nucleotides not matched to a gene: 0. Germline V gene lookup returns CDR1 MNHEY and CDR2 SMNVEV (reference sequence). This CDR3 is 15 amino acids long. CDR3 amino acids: CASSLGTSGRNEQFF. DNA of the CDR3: TGTGCCAGCAGTTTAGGGACTAGCGGGAGGAATGAGCAGTTCTTC.

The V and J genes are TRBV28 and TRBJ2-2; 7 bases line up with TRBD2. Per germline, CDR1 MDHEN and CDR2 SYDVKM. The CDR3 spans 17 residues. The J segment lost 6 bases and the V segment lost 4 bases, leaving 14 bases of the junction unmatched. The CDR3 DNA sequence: TGTGCCAGCAGTTCATATCGTTGGTCAGGGAGGGCCGGGGAGCTGTTTTTT. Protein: CASSSYRWSGRAGELFF.

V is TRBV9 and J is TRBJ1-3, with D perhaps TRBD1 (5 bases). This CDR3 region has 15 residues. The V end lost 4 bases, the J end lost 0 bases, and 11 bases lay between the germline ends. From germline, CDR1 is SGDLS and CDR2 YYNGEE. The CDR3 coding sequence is TGTGCCAGCAGCCAATATCAGGGCTCTGGAAACACCATATATTTT. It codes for CASSQYQGSGNTIYF.

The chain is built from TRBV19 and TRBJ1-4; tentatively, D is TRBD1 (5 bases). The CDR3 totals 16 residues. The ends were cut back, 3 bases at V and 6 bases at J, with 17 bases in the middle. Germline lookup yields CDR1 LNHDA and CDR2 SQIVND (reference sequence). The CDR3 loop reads CASSIGGTFPDEKLFF. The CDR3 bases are TGTGCCAGTAGTATTGGAGGGACTTTCCCGGATGAAAAACTGTTTTTT.

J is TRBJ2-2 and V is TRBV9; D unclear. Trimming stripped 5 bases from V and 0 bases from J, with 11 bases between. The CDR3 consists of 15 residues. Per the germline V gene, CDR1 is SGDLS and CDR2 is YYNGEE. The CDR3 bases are TGTGCCAGCAGTCGCAGATCATCGAACACCGGGGAGCTGTTTTTT. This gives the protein CASSRRSSNTGELFF.

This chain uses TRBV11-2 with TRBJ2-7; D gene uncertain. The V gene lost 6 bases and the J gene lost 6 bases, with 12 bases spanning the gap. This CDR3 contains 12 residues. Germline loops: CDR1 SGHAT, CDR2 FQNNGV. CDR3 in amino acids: CASSIIGLEQYF. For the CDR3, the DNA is TGTGCCAGCAGTATTATTGGGCTCGAGCAGTACTTC.